This T cell receptor (beta chain) was profiled in a study of blood T cell repertoires in COVID-19. Study-wide background: In each case, the material was cDNA or gDNA derived from T cells, B-cell-depleted T cells, or PBMCs.

Repertoires were generated with immunoSEQ multiplex PCR, while TCRdb's copy carries only in-frame clones and drops some. This sample yields around 200,000 clones, of which about 85% are seen a single time; roughly 6.2% belongs to the top ten. Germline V gives CDR1 MDHEN, CDR2 SYDVKM. CDR3 length: 13 residues. J was trimmed by 4 bases and V by 7 bases; bases with no gene match: 4. The rearrangement uses TRBV28 and TRBJ2-5, with TRBD1 matching 9 bases. The sample comprised PBMCs or T cells enriched from blood (not recorded which). This sequence originates from a man aged 35-49 years who had recovered from COVID-19. The CDR3 here is CASTSDRGETQYF. The CDR3, as DNA: TGTGCCAGCACCTCGGACAGGGGAGAGACCCAGTACTTC.